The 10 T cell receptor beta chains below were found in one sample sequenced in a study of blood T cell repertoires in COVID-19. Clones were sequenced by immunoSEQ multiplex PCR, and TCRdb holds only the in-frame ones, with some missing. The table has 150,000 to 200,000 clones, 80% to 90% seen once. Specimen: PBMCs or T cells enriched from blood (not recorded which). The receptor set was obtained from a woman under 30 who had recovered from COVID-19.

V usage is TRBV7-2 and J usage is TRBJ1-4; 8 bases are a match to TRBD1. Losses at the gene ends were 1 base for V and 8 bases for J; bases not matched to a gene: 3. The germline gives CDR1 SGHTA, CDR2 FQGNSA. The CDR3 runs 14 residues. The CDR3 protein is CASSLVWTGEKLFF. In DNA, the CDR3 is TGTGCCAGCAGCTTAGTCTGGACAGGGGAAAAACTGTTTTTT.

CDR3 sequence reads: CASSPFAGQGFRQPQHF. For the CDR3, the DNA is TGTGCCAGCAGTCCATTCGCGGGACAGGGGTTCCGACAGCCCCAGCATTTT. This chain connects TRBV7-8 to TRBJ1-5; 10 nucleotides align to TRBD1. The ends lost 6 bases at V and 7 bases at J; junction bases unmatched: 15. The CDR3 runs 17 residues. The germline gives CDR1 SGHVS, CDR2 FQNEAQ.

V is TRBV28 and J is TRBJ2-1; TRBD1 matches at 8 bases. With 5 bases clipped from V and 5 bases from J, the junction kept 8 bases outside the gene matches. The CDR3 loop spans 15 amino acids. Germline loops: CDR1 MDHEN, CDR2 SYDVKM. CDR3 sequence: CASSILQGQDNEQFF. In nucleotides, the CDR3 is TGTGCCAGCAGTATACTTCAGGGACAGGACAATGAGCAGTTCTTC.

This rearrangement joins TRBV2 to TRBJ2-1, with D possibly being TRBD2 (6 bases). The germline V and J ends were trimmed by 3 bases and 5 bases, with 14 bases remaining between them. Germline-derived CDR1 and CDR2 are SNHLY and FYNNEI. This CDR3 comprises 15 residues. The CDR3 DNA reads TGTGCCAGCAGTGATCCCGGGGGAGAAAACAATGAGCAGTTCTTC. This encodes CASSDPGGENNEQFF.

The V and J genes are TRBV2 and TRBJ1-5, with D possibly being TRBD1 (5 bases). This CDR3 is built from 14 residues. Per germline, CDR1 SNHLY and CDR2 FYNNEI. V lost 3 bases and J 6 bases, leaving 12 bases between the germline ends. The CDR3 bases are TGTGCCAGCAGTGACGGGGGTTTGGGTCAGCCCCAGCATTTT. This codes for CASSDGGLGQPQHF. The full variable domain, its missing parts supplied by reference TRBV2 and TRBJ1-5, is EPEVTQTPSHQVTQMGQEVILRCVPISNHLYFYWYRQILGQKVEFLVSFYNNEISEKSEIFDDQFSVERPDGSNFTLKIRSTKLEDSAMYFCASSDGGLGQPQHFGDGTRLSIL.

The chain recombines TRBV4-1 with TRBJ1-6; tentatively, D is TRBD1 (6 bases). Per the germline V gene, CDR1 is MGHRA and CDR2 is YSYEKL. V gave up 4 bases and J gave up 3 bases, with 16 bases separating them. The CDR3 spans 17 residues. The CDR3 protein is CASSPQGGGLYNSPLHF. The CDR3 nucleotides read TGCGCCAGCAGCCCCCAGGGAGGGGGTCTCTATAATTCACCCCTCCACTTT.

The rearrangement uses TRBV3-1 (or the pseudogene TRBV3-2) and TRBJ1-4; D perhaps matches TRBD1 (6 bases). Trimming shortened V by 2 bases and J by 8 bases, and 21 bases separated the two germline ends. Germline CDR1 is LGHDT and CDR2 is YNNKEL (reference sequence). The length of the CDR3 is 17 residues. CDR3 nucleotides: TGTGCCAGCAGCCAAAGTATTGAAACAGGGCTAGGCGAAAAACTGTTTTTT. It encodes CASSQSIETGLGEKLFF.

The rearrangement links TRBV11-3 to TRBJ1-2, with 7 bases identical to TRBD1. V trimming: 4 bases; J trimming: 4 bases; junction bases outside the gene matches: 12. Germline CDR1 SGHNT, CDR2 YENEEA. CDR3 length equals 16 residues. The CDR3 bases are TGTGCCAGCAGCTCGAGGTCAGGGGGACCCTCCTATGGCTACACCTTC. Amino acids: CASSSRSGGPSYGYTF.

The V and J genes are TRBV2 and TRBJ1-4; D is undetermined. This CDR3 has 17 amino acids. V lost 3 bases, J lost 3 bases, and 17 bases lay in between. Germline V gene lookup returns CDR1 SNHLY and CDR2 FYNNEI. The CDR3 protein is CASSDSLGSVPNEKLFF. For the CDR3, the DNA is TGTGCCAGCAGTGATTCGCTAGGGAGTGTTCCTAATGAAAAACTGTTTTTT. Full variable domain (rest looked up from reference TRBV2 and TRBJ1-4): EPEVTQTPSHQVTQMGQEVILRCVPISNHLYFYWYRQILGQKVEFLVSFYNNEISEKSEIFDDQFSVERPDGSNFTLKIRSTKLEDSAMYFCASSDSLGSVPNEKLFFGSGTQLSVL.

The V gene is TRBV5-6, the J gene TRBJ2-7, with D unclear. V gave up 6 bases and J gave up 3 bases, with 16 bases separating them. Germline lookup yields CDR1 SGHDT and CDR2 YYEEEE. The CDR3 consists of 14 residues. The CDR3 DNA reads TGTGCCAGCACCCCAAGGCGGATGGACTACGAGCAGTACTTC. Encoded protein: CASTPRRMDYEQYF.